This T cell receptor (beta chain) was recovered during a study of blood T cells in healthy people across ages. Overall study: About one barcoded beta molecule per two T cells was the capture yield of template switching.

The authors ran a second PCR of about 7 to 11 cycles using a sample-barcoded 5' primer and a J-beta primer mix. TCRdb processed the 5' RACE reads anew with MiXCR; each CDR3 protein has one entry. The sample includes about 1.5 million distinct CDR3 sequences, approximately 40% of them seen just once. Each sample yielded at least 6 million isolated PBMCs. The sample comprised blood. This TCR derives from a woman aged 18-29 years in good health.

DNA for the CDR3: TGTGCCAGCAGGACCGGGACCCAATACAATGAGCAGTTCTTC. It translates to CASRTGTQYNEQFF. The chain carries TRBV6-5 and TRBJ2-1; TRBD1 or TRBD2 may be the D gene (5 bases each). The germline V gene has CDR1 MNHEY and CDR2 SVGAGI. The V end lost 6 bases, the J end lost 4 bases, and 13 bases lay between the germline ends. This CDR3 region has 14 residues.